The 27 T cell receptor beta chains reported below all come from one sample, sequenced in a study of blood T cell repertoires in COVID-19. TCRdb's copy holds only in-frame clones and misses some; the assay was immunoSEQ multiplex PCR. The sample shows about 400,000 clones, roughly 85% of them seen only once. Sequencing was carried out using PBMCs or T cells enriched from blood (not recorded which). These receptors were obtained from a woman aged 18 to 35 with acute COVID-19.

The genes are TRBV28 and TRBJ1-5; D is possibly TRBD1 (6 bases). The V gene's germline CDR1 is MDHEN and CDR2 SYDVKM. V lost 10 bases and J 3 bases, leaving 13 bases between the germline ends. The CDR3 is made up of 13 amino acids. DNA for the CDR3: TGTGCCATTGCGGGGGCCGACAATCAGCCCCAGCATTTT. This translates into CAIAGADNQPQHF.

The sample holds a few counts of this clone. V and J are TRBV19 and TRBJ2-2; maybe TRBD1 (5 bases). Trimming took 1 base from V and 8 from J, leaving 11 bases between them. The CDR3 length is 14 residues. CDR1 is LNHDA and CDR2 is SQIVND in the germline V gene (reference sequence). This CDR3 is CASSIGTRAGELFF. CDR3 bases: TGTGCCAGTAGTATAGGGACCAGGGCAGGGGAGCTGTTTTTT.

The V gene is TRBV9, the J gene TRBJ2-3, with 10 bases matching TRBD2. This CDR3 has 16 residues. The germline CDR1 and CDR2 sequences are SGDLS and YYNGEE. The trim removed 0 bases at V and 10 bases at J, leaving 11 bases unmatched. The CDR3 spells CASSVDGLAASWSQYF. CDR3 sequence (DNA): TGTGCCAGCAGCGTAGACGGACTAGCGGCATCATGGTCGCAGTATTTT.

The J gene is TRBJ2-2, the V gene TRBV5-4; TRBD2 aligns across 8 bases. The junction had 1 base not matched to a gene; V was cut back by 0 bases and J by 3 bases. The CDR3 has 15 amino acids. From germline, CDR1 is SGHNT and CDR2 YYREEE (reference sequence). The CDR3 reads CASSLGAGDTGELFF. CDR3 in DNA: TGTGCCAGCAGCTTGGGAGCGGGAGACACCGGGGAGCTGTTTTTT.

This rearrangement joins TRBV4-1 to TRBJ2-7, with 8 nucleotides matching TRBD1. This CDR3 is 18 amino acids long. Germline CDR1 MGHRA, CDR2 YSYEKL. The junction had 15 bases not matched to a gene; V was cut back by 4 bases and J by 1 base. CDR3 region: CASSPGDRLGAFSYEQYF. As DNA, the CDR3 is TGCGCCAGCAGCCCAGGGGACAGGTTGGGGGCCTTTTCCTACGAGCAGTACTTC.

This clone was observed a single time. The chain joins TRBV3-1 (or the pseudogene TRBV3-2) to TRBJ2-3; TRBD2 might be the D (6 bases). This CDR3 is 16 amino acids long. CDR1 is LGHDT, CDR2 YNNKEL, per germline (reference sequence). Trimming stripped 4 bases from V and 6 bases from J, with 20 bases between. In DNA, the CDR3 is TGTGCCAGCAGCCCGGGCGGGGCGAGAGTGATGGATACGCAGTATTTT. Translation: CASSPGGARVMDTQYF.

This sequence joins TRBV19 and TRBJ1-1; 8 nucleotides align to TRBD1. Germline V gene data show CDR1 as LNHDA and CDR2 as SQIVND (reference sequence). The junction had 4 bases not matched to a gene; V was cut back by 4 bases and J by 3 bases. This CDR3 is 14 amino acids long. The CDR3 loop is CASSTRGLHTEAFF. CDR3 in DNA: TGTGCCAGTAGTACCAGGGGGCTGCACACTGAAGCTTTCTTT. The variable domain in full, completed from reference TRBV19 and TRBJ1-1, reads DGGITQSPKYLFRKEGQNVTLSCEQNLNHDAMYWYRQDPGQGLRLIYYSQIVNDFQKGDIAEGYSVSREKKESFPLTVTSAQKNPTAFYLCASSTRGLHTEAFFGQGTRLTVV.

This clone occurred once. V gene TRBV6-6 combines with J gene TRBJ2-7, with D unclear. CDR1 MNHNY and CDR2 SVGAGI come from the germline V gene (reference sequence). V was clipped by 0 bases and J by 2 bases, with 14 bases between them. This CDR3 is 16 amino acids long. This CDR3 is CASSYSREKLTYEQYF. The CDR3 bases are TGTGCCAGCAGTTACTCGAGAGAGAAACTAACCTACGAGCAGTACTTC.

This clone was counted once. The chain has TRBV10-1 and TRBJ2-7; 9 nucleotides match TRBD1. Trimming took 10 bases from V and 5 from J; bases not matched to a gene: 15. Germline assignment: CDR1 WNHNN and CDR2 SYGVQD (reference sequence). The CDR3 extends over 15 amino acids. The CDR3 DNA sequence: TGCGCCACCCGAAGAAGCCGGGACAGGGTACACGAGCAGTACTTC. Protein sequence: CATRRSRDRVHEQYF.

The genes are TRBV9 and TRBJ2-7; D is undetermined. This CDR3 has 14 residues. Germline V lookup: CDR1 SGDLS, CDR2 YYNGEE. V lost 0 bases to trimming and J lost 5 bases, with 12 bases between them. The CDR3 DNA reads TGTGCCAGCAGCGTAGGGCCCTCGCTCGACGAGCAGTACTTC. This codes for CASSVGPSLDEQYF.

The V call is TRBV4-3, the J call TRBJ2-1, with 10 positions matching TRBD1. CDR1 is LGHNA and CDR2 is YSLEER in the germline V gene. The CDR3 length is 17 residues. Unmatched junction bases numbered 10, after V lost 0 bases and J lost 8 bases. Written as DNA, the CDR3 is TGCGCCAGCAGCCAAGAAGGAGCCGGGACAGGGGTGCATGAGCAGTTCTTC. This translates into CASSQEGAGTGVHEQFF.

The chain is built from TRBV5-4 and TRBJ2-3; TRBD2 matches 13 bases. CDR3 length: 17 amino acids. The V gene's germline CDR1 is SGHNT and CDR2 YYREEE (reference sequence). Unmatched junction bases numbered 4, after V lost 3 bases and J lost 0 bases. CDR3 bases: TGTGCCAGCAGCTCGGGACTAGCGGGACTTAGCACAGATACGCAGTATTTT. Translated: CASSSGLAGLSTDTQYF.

The gene calls are TRBV15 and TRBJ1-6; TRBD1 agrees at 7 bases. CDR1 LNHNV and CDR2 YYDKDF come from the germline V gene (reference sequence). This CDR3 is 17 amino acids long. The trim removed 3 bases at V and 10 bases at J, leaving 15 bases unmatched. CDR3 bases: TGTGCCACCAGCAGCTCTCCGGGACAGCTAAACTACTCACCCCTCCACTTT. Amino acids: CATSSSPGQLNYSPLHF.

The J gene is TRBJ2-7, the V gene TRBV14, with 8 bases identical to TRBD1. The germline V gene encodes CDR1 SGHDN and CDR2 FVKESK. The length of the CDR3 is 16 residues. The J segment lost 3 bases and the V segment lost 2 bases, leaving 9 bases of the junction unmatched. The CDR3 region has the DNA TGTGCCAGCAGCCAAATCGGACAGGGAATAGGCTACGAGCAGTACTTC. Its translation: CASSQIGQGIGYEQYF.

This chain uses TRBV29-1 with TRBJ2-1; D possibly corresponds to TRBD2 (8 bases). The CDR3 is 15 residues long. Trimming removed 8 bases at V and 1 base at J, with 18 bases between. Germline loops: CDR1 SQVTM, CDR2 ANQGSEA. The CDR3 loop reads CSSREGRGSYNEQFF. The CDR3 DNA reads as TGCAGCTCCCGGGAGGGCAGGGGGTCCTACAATGAGCAGTTCTTC.

This chain connects TRBV28 to TRBJ2-5, with 7 nucleotides matching TRBD1. This CDR3 region has 13 residues. The V gene's germline CDR1 is MDHEN and CDR2 SYDVKM. The junction had 4 bases not matched to a gene; V was cut back by 5 bases and J by 4 bases. CDR3 residues: CASSTGDRETQYF. The DNA of the CDR3 is TGTGCCAGCAGTACAGGGGACAGAGAGACCCAGTACTTC.

CDR3 residues: CASSSPRQGRGTDTQYF. Written as DNA, the CDR3 is TGTGCCAGCAGCTCCCCTCGACAGGGTCGGGGAACAGATACGCAGTATTTT. This rearrangement joins TRBV11-2 to TRBJ2-3; 7 bases are a match to TRBD1. The CDR3 spans 17 residues. Looked up from germline, CDR1 is SGHAT and CDR2 is FQNNGV. Trimming removed 4 bases from V and 3 bases from J; junction bases left unmatched: 13.

The chain combines TRBV2 with TRBJ1-1; no clear D gene. This CDR3 has 11 amino acids. Germline V gene lookup returns CDR1 SNHLY and CDR2 FYNNEI. V was clipped by 4 bases and J by 6 bases, with 6 bases between them. The CDR3 region is CASSVTAEAFF. The CDR3 DNA sequence: TGTGCCAGCAGTGTAACAGCTGAAGCTTTCTTT.

The gene calls are TRBV9 and TRBJ2-7, with D perhaps TRBD1 (6 bases). The CDR3 contains 15 residues. Trimming stripped 0 bases from V and 3 bases from J, with 13 bases between. The V gene's germline CDR1 is SGDLS and CDR2 YYNGEE. The CDR3 reads CASSVEARGSYEQYF. The DNA of the CDR3 is TGTGCCAGCAGCGTAGAAGCCAGGGGAAGCTACGAGCAGTACTTC.

The V call is TRBV9, the J call TRBJ1-1; TRBD1 matches at 9 bases. Germline CDR1 SGDLS, CDR2 YYNGEE. The CDR3 length is 15 residues. V was clipped by 3 bases and J by 3 bases; unmatched bases: 6. The CDR3 DNA is TGTGCCAGCAGCGCGCCGGGACAGGGCCACACTGAAGCTTTCTTT. Protein: CASSAPGQGHTEAFF.

The CDR3 protein is CASSQDSASGGETQYF. The CDR3 coding sequence is TGCGCCAGCAGCCAAGATAGCGCTAGCGGGGGCGAGACCCAGTACTTC. The V gene is TRBV4-1, the J gene TRBJ2-5; TRBD2 aligns across 10 bases. The germline CDR1 and CDR2 sequences are MGHRA and YSYEKL. The CDR3 is made up of 16 amino acids. With 0 bases clipped from V and 5 bases from J, the junction kept 6 bases outside the gene matches.

The V gene is TRBV20-1, the J gene TRBJ1-2; TRBD1 might be the D (5 bases). CDR3 size: 12 residues. The V gene's germline CDR1 is DFQATT and CDR2 SNEGSKA (reference sequence). V was pared by 3 bases and J by 5 bases, with 10 bases between. CDR3 nucleotides: TGCAGTGCTAGTGACAGTGTTTATGGCTACACCTTC. It specifies CSASDSVYGYTF.

The chain has TRBV4-1 and TRBJ2-7; D possibly corresponds to TRBD1 (6 bases). CDR1 and CDR2 from the germline V gene are MGHRA and YSYEKL. The CDR3 sequence is 14 residues long. The V end lost 2 bases, the J end lost 0 bases, and 8 bases lay between the germline ends. The CDR3 here is CASSQTGPSYEQYF. CDR3 DNA: TGCGCCAGCAGCCAAACAGGGCCCTCCTACGAGCAGTACTTC.

This rearrangement joins TRBV27 to TRBJ2-7, with D possibly TRBD1 on 5 matching bases. This CDR3 spans 14 amino acids. Trimming stripped 6 bases from V and 2 bases from J, with 14 bases between. Germline V gives CDR1 MNHEY, CDR2 SMNVEV (reference sequence). The CDR3, as DNA: TGTGCCAGCAGCAGGGCCGAATCCACCTACGAGCAGTACTTC. Its protein product is CASSRAESTYEQYF.

This clone was detected only once. The J gene is TRBJ2-5, the V gene TRBV5-4; 9 bases agree with TRBD2. Germline assignment: CDR1 SGHNT and CDR2 YYREEE (reference sequence). The trim removed 4 bases at V and 4 bases at J, leaving 2 bases unmatched. CDR3 length: 13 amino acids. The CDR3 coding sequence is TGTGCCAGCAGCGAGGGACTAGCAGAGACCCAGTACTTC. Residues: CASSEGLAETQYF.

This chain links TRBV5-6 with TRBJ1-6; 7 nucleotides agree with TRBD1. The CDR3 contains 15 residues. V gave up 3 bases and J gave up 8 bases; unmatched junction bases: 8. Germline CDR1 SGHDT, CDR2 YYEEEE. CDR3 nucleotides: TGTGCCAGCAGCTCCCTTACAGGGGATGATTCACCCCTCCACTTT. This translates into CASSSLTGDDSPLHF.

The chain couples TRBV29-1 to TRBJ2-1; D call uncertain. V gave up 3 bases and J gave up 4 bases, with 10 bases separating them. The CDR3 has 13 amino acids. Germline values: CDR1 SQVTM, CDR2 ANQGSEA. DNA of the CDR3: TGCAGCGTTGAGTCAGCGCTTTACAATGAGCAGTTCTTC. It specifies CSVESALYNEQFF.